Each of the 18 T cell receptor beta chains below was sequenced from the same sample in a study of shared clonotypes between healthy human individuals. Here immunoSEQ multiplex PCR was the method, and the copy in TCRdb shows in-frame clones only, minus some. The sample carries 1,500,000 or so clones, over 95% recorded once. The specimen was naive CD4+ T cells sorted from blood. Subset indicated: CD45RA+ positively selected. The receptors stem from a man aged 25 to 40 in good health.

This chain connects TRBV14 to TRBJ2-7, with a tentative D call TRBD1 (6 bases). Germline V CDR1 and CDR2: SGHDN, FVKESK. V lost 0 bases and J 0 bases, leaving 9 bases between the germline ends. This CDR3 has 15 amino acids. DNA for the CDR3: TGTGCCAGCAGCCAAGATAACAGGGTCTCCTACGAGCAGTACTTC. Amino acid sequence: CASSQDNRVSYEQYF. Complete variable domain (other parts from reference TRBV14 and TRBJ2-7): EAGVTQFPSHSVIEKGQTVTLRCDPISGHDNLYWYRRVMGKEIKFLLHFVKESKQDESGMPNNRFLAERTGGTYSTLKVQPAELEDSGVYFCASSQDNRVSYEQYFGPGTRLTVT.

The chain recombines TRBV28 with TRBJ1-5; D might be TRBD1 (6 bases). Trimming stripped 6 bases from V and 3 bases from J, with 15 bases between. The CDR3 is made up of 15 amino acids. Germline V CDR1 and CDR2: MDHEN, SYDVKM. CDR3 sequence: CASSRTGHNNQPQHF. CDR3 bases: TGTGCCAGCAGCAGAACGGGACACAACAATCAGCCCCAGCATTTT. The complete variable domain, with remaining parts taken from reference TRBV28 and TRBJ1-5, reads DVKVTQSSRYLVKRTGEKVFLECVQDMDHENMFWYRQDPGLGLRLIYFSYDVKMKEKGDIPEGYSVSREKKERFSLILESASTNQTSMYLCASSRTGHNNQPQHFGDGTRLSIL.

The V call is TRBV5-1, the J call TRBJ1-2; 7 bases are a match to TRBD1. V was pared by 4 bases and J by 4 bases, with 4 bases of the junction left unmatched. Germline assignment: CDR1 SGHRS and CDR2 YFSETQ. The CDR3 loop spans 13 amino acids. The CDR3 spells CASSLRDSYGYTF. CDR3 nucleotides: TGCGCCAGCAGCCTTCGGGACAGCTATGGCTACACCTTC.

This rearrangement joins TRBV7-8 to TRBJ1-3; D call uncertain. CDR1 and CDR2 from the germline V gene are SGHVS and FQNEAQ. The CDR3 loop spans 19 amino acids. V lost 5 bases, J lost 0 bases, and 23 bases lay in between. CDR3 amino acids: CASSQSNTRTLYSGNTIYF. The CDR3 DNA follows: TGTGCCAGCAGCCAATCCAACACCCGGACGCTATACTCTGGAAACACCATATATTTT.

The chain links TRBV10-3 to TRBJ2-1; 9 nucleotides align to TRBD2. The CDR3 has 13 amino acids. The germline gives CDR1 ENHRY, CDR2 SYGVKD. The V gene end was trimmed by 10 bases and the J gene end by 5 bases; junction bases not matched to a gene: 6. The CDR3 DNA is TGTGCCACGGCGGGAGGGCAACACAATGAGCAGTTCTTC. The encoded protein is CATAGGQHNEQFF.

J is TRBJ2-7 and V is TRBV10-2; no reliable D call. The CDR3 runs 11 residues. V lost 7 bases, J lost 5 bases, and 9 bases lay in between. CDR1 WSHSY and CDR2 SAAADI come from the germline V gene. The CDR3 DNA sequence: TGCGCCAGCAAAGTGGTGGACGAGCAGTACTTC. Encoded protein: CASKVVDEQYF.

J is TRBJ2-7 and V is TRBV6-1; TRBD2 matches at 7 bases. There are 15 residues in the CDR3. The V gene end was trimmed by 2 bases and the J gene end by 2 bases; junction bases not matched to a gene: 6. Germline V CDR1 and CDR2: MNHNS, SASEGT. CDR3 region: CASSESLAVPYEQYF. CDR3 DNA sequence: TGTGCCAGCAGTGAATCGCTAGCGGTCCCCTACGAGCAGTACTTC.

The CDR3 spells CASSRDYSYNEQFF. The CDR3 region has the DNA TGTGCCAGCTCACGGGACTACTCCTACAATGAGCAGTTCTTC. The J gene is TRBJ2-1, the V gene TRBV18, with TRBD2 matching over 7 bases. The junction had 0 bases not matched to a gene; V was cut back by 4 bases and J by 0 bases. Germline V gene lookup returns CDR1 KGHSH and CDR2 LQKENI. The CDR3 is made up of 14 amino acids. The complete variable domain, with remaining parts taken from reference TRBV18 and TRBJ2-1, reads NAGVMQNPRHLVRRRGQEARLRCSPMKGHSHVYWYRQLPEEGLKFMVYLQKENIIDESGMPKERFSAEFPKEGPSILRIQQVVRGDSAAYFCASSRDYSYNEQFFGPGTRLTVL.

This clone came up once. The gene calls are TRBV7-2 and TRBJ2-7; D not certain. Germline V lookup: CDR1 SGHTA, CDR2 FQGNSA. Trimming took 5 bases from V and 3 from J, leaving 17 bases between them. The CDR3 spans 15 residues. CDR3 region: CASSPQLGGYYEQYF. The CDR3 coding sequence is TGTGCCAGCAGCCCCCAGCTAGGCGGTTACTACGAGCAGTACTTC.

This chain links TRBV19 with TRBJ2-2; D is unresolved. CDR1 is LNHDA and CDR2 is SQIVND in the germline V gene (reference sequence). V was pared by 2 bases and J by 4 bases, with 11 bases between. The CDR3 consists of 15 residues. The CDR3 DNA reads TGTGCCAGTAGTATAATGCGTGCGGCCACCGGGGAGCTGTTTTTT. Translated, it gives CASSIMRAATGELFF. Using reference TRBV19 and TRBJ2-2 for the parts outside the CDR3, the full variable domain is DGGITQSPKYLFRKEGQNVTLSCEQNLNHDAMYWYRQDPGQGLRLIYYSQIVNDFQKGDIAEGYSVSREKKESFPLTVTSAQKNPTAFYLCASSIMRAATGELFFGEGSRLTVL.

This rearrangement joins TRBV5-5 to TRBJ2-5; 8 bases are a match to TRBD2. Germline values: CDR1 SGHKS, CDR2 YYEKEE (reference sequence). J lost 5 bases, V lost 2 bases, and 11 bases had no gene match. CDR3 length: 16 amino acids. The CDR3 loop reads CASSFRLANVGETQYF. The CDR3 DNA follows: TGTGCCAGCAGCTTCAGACTAGCGAATGTTGGGGAGACCCAGTACTTC. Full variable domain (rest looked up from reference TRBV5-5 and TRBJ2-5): DAGVTQSPTHLIKTRGQQVTLRCSPISGHKSVSWYQQVLGQGPQFIFQYYEKEERGRGNFPDRFSARQFPNYSSELNVNALLLGDSALYLCASSFRLANVGETQYFGPGTRLLVL.

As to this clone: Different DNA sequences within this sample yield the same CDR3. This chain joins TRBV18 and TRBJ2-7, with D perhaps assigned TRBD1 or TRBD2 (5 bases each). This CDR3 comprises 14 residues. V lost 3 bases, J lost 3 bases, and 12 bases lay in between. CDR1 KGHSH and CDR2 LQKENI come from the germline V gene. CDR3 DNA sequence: TGTGCCAGCTCACCGGGGACGGGCGACTACGAGCAGTACTTC. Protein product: CASSPGTGDYEQYF.

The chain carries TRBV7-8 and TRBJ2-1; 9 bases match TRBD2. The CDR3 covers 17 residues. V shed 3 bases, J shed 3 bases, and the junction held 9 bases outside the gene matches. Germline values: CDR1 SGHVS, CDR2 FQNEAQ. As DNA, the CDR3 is TGTGCCAGCAGCTTGAGATTGAGACTAGCGGACTACAATGAGCAGTTCTTC. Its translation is CASSLRLRLADYNEQFF.

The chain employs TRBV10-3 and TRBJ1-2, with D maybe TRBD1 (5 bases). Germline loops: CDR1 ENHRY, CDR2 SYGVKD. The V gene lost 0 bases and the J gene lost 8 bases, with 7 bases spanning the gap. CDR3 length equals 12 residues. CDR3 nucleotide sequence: TGTGCCATCAGTGAGTCTTGGGGCGGCTACACCTTC. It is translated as CAISESWGGYTF.

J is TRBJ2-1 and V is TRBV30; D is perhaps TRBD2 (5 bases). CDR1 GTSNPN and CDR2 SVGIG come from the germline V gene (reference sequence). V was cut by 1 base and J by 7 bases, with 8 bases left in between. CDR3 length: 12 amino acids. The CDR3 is CAWSGGGNEQFF. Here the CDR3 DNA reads TGTGCCTGGAGTGGTGGAGGTAATGAGCAGTTCTTC.

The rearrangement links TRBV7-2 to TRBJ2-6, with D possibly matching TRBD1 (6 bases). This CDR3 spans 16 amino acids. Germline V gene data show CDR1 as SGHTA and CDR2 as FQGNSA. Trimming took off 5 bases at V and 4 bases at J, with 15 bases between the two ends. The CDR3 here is CASSRRQALGANVLTF. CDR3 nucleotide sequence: TGTGCCAGCAGCCGTAGACAGGCTTTGGGGGCCAACGTCCTGACTTTC.

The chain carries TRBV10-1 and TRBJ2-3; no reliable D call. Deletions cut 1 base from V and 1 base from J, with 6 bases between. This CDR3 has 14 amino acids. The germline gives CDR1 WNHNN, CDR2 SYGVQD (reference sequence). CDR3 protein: CASSELVGTDTQYF. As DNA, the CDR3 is TGCGCCAGCAGTGAGTTAGTCGGCACAGATACGCAGTATTTT.

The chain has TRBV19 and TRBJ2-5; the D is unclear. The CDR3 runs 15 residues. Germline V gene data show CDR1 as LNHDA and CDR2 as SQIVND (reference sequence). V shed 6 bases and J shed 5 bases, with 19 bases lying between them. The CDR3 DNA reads TGTGCCAGTAGAGCCGGCGATCGTCGGTTGGAGACCCAGTACTTC. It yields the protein CASRAGDRRLETQYF.